Listed below are T cell receptor beta chains from one sample, sequenced in a study of T-cell memory formation after mild COVID-19. TCRdb processed the 5' RACE reads anew with MiXCR; each CDR3 protein has one entry. The table shows approximately 40,000 distinct CDR3 sequences, with about an eighth occurring only once. Sample: PBMCs or a T cell subset sorted from them (not recorded which). The origin of the receptors is a man between 18 and 35 years old who had mild COVID-19 (a few samples of this study predate the infection). Cell type and time point are not known. Each CDR3 is given with its conserved first and last residue.

len | j_gene | v_gene | CDR3aa
15 | TRBJ2-2 | TRBV12-3/TRBV12-4 | CASSGPGGTTGELFF
15 | TRBJ2-6 | TRBV27 | CASSHYTTGANVLTF
19 | TRBJ2-7 | TRBV7-9 | CASSPPDGGGPYVAYEQYF
12 | TRBJ2-5 | TRBV2 | CASTTTGETQYF
13 | TRBJ1-5 | TRBV7-2 | CASSPEGYQPQHF
12 | TRBJ1-5 | TRBV15 | CATSRDLPPQHF
16 | TRBJ2-1 | TRBV6-1 | CASRGLAGGNFHEQFF
14 | TRBJ1-4 | TRBV12-3/TRBV12-4 | CACSIAERRGKLFF
12 | TRBJ2-1 | TRBV20-1 | CSASEVYNEQFF
17 | TRBJ2-1 | TRBV7-2 | CASSPRGGGGRRNEQFF
15 | TRBJ2-1 | TRBV4-3 | CASSQGTASYNEQFF
13 | TRBJ2-5 | TRBV4-3 | CASSRDYQETQYF
14 | TRBJ1-2 | TRBV9 | CASSVGGPSYGYTF
16 | TRBJ2-7 | TRBV7-2 | CASSSQGMSGSYEQYF
12 | TRBJ2-1 | TRBV20-1 | CSARAGANEQFF
15 | TRBJ1-1 | TRBV7-6 | CASSLTEQGDTEAFF
17 | TRBJ1-3 | TRBV6-7 | CASRLLEGQVSGNTIYF
14 | TRBJ2-1 | TRBV9 | CASRQVSSYNEQFF
13 | TRBJ1-3 | TRBV18 | CASSPGEGNTIYF
13 | TRBJ2-1 | TRBV2 | CASRAFVGGEQFF
12 | TRBJ2-7 | TRBV12-3/TRBV12-4 | CASTGGGYEQYF
16 | TRBJ1-1 | TRBV5-4 | CASSRFDRVTNTEAFF
17 | TRBJ2-3 | TRBV4-3 | CASSQDLPGGGTDTQYF
17 | TRBJ2-5 | TRBV11-2 | CASSFSGQASRGETQYF
14 | TRBJ1-1 | TRBV29-1 | CSGATGWLNTEAFF
14 | TRBJ2-3 | TRBV6-4 | CASSDSRYTDTQYF
15 | TRBJ1-2 | TRBV20-1 | CSAQEDGTANYGYTF